Listed below are T cell receptor beta chains from one sample, sequenced in a study of response to subunit inactivated influenza vaccine. Using its own MiXCR run on the RT-PCR reads, TCRdb lists one record per CDR3 protein. The sample shows roughly 500,000 distinct CDR3 sequences, approximately 16% of them seen only once. The sequencing here drew on CD4+ T cells sorted from PBMCs, taken less than 25 months after vaccination. The receptors derive from a man between 50 and 70 years old who received an inactivated influenza vaccine. Both conserved end residues are part of each CDR3. A D gene is named only where the DNA matches it firmly. The size field is filled for only some rows; it gives once, few, many or a size class.

NA	TRBV9	NA	TRBJ1-1	CASSVARETEAFF	TGTGCCAGCAGCGTAGCGAGGGAGACTGAAGCTTTCTTT
TRBD1	TRBV25-1	few	TRBJ2-5	CASSEGTGGRETQYF	TGTGCCAGCAGTGAGGGGACAGGGGGCAGGGAGACCCAGTACTTC
TRBD1	TRBV9	NA	TRBJ2-3	CASSVLQGGTDTQYF	TGTGCCAGCAGCGTCCTACAGGGGGGCACAGATACGCAGTATTTT
NA	TRBV24-1	NA	TRBJ2-1	CATSDYGQRDWEQFF	TGTGCCACCAGTGATTATGGACAACGGGACTGGGAGCAGTTCTTC
TRBD1	TRBV10-3	NA	TRBJ1-6	CASGTGEGSPLHF	TGTGCCAGCGGGACAGGGGAAGGTTCACCCCTCCACTTT
NA	TRBV29-1	NA	TRBJ2-3	CSVKTQYTDTQYF	TGCAGCGTTAAGACACAATACACAGATACGCAGTATTTT
NA	TRBV3-1	NA	TRBJ1-2	CASSLGRGGYTF	TGTGCCAGCAGCCTCGGCAGGGGAGGCTACACCTTC
TRBD1	TRBV28	NA	TRBJ2-6	CASSLQDRDSPPDSGANVLTF	TGTGCCAGCAGTCTACAAGACAGGGATAGCCCTCCCGACTCTGGGGCCAACGTCCTGACTTTC
TRBD1	TRBV20-1	few	TRBJ2-1	CSAAGQGRAQRNEQFF	TGCAGTGCCGCGGGACAGGGTCGAGCGCAAAGGAATGAGCAGTTCTTC
NA	TRBV20-1	few	TRBJ2-2	CSASDLTGELFF	TGCAGTGCTAGCGACCTCACCGGGGAGCTGTTTTTT
TRBD1	TRBV6-2/TRBV6-3	many	TRBJ1-5	CASRTGTDLSNQPQHF	TGTGCCAGCAGGACCGGGACAGATCTTAGCAATCAGCCCCAGCATTTT
TRBD1	TRBV5-6	NA	TRBJ2-2	CASSLAADRGTNTGELFF	TGTGCCAGCAGCTTGGCAGCCGACAGGGGGACGAACACCGGGGAGCTGTTTTTT
NA	TRBV3-1	few	TRBJ1-3	CASSQGGRALSSGNTIYF	TGTGCCAGCAGCCAAGGAGGCAGGGCCTTATCCTCTGGAAACACCATATATTTT
NA	TRBV12-3/TRBV12-4	NA	TRBJ2-3	CASSLSHYTDTQYF	TGTGCCAGCAGCCTGTCCCACTACACAGATACGCAGTATTTT
TRBD1	TRBV6-1	NA	TRBJ1-3	CASSRDSASGNTIYF	TGTGCCAGCAGCAGGGACAGTGCTTCTGGAAACACCATATATTTT
NA	TRBV6-1	NA	TRBJ1-4	CASSLRGGATNEKLFF	TGTGCCAGCAGCCTGCGGGGGGGGGCAACTAATGAAAAACTGTTTTTT
NA	TRBV12-3/TRBV12-4	many	TRBJ1-1	CASSLNREAFF	TGTGCCAGCAGTTTAAACAGAGAAGCTTTCTTT
NA	TRBV20-1	few	TRBJ2-4	CSAEWTGKNIQYF	TGCAGTGCTGAATGGACTGGCAAAAACATTCAGTACTTC
NA	TRBV20-1	NA	TRBJ2-3	CSASPSIFSTDTQYF	TGCAGTGCTAGTCCGTCCATCTTTAGCACAGATACGCAGTATTTT
TRBD2	TRBV10-3	NA	TRBJ2-1	CAAQPSGRMHEQFF	TGTGCCGCACAGCCTAGCGGGAGGATGCATGAGCAGTTCTTC
NA	TRBV12-3/TRBV12-4	few	TRBJ2-1	CASRKDSYNEQFF	TGTGCCAGCAGAAAAGACTCCTACAATGAGCAGTTCTTC
NA	TRBV20-1	few	TRBJ2-4	CSASDRSLAKNIQYF	TGCAGTGCTAGTGATAGGTCACTAGCCAAAAACATTCAGTACTTC
NA	TRBV5-1	many	TRBJ1-2	CASSLVDGYGYTF	TGCGCCAGCAGCTTGGTAGATGGTTATGGCTACACCTTC
TRBD2	TRBV3-1	NA	TRBJ2-1	CASSPLAGWGEQFF	TGTGCCAGCAGCCCGCTAGCGGGGTGGGGTGAGCAGTTCTTC
NA	TRBV15	NA	TRBJ1-3	CATSNDRSYSGNTIYF	TGTGCCACCAGCAACGACAGATCCTACTCTGGAAACACCATATATTTT
NA	TRBV29-1	few	TRBJ2-5	CSVVAAQETQYF	TGCAGCGTTGTGGCAGCCCAAGAGACCCAGTACTTC
TRBD2	TRBV3-1	few	TRBJ2-1	CASSQLAGGRYEQFF	TGTGCCAGCAGCCAGCTAGCGGGGGGGCGGTATGAGCAGTTCTTC
TRBD2	TRBV5-1	few	TRBJ2-5	CASSTGGKQETQYF	TGCGCCAGCAGCACGGGGGGGAAACAAGAGACCCAGTACTTC
TRBD2	TRBV3-1	few	TRBJ2-4	CASSHGLAGGPRNIQYF	TGTGCCAGCAGCCATGGACTAGCGGGGGGGCCCAGAAACATTCAGTACTTC
NA	TRBV28	NA	TRBJ2-5	CASLPPGGLGETQYF	TGTGCCAGCTTACCCCCCGGGGGGCTCGGAGAGACCCAGTACTTC
NA	TRBV10-3	NA	TRBJ1-6	CAISRGGGNSPLHF	TGTGCCATCAGCCGAGGGGGAGGGAATTCACCCCTCCACTTT
NA	TRBV12-3/TRBV12-4	many	TRBJ2-2	CASSLSAQAGELFF	TGTGCCAGCAGTTTATCGGCCCAAGCCGGGGAGCTGTTTTTT
NA	TRBV6-1	NA	TRBJ2-7	CASSGGQTLSYEQYF	TGTGCCAGCAGTGGAGGACAGACTCTCTCCTACGAGCAGTACTTC
TRBD2	TRBV7-9	NA	TRBJ2-2	CATSGLADGTGELFF	TGTGCCACCAGCGGACTAGCGGACGGCACCGGGGAGCTGTTTTTT
TRBD1	TRBV20-1	NA	TRBJ2-7	CSAFAGGNSYEQYF	TGCAGTGCCTTCGCAGGGGGCAATTCCTACGAGCAGTACTTC
NA	TRBV3-1	NA	TRBJ1-2	CASSQVGTGSSNYCYTF	TGTGCCAGCAGCCAAGTGGGGACGGGAAGCTCTAACTATTGCTACACCTTC
TRBD2	TRBV15	few	TRBJ2-1	CATSWKIAGGNNEQFF	TGTGCCACCAGCTGGAAGATAGCGGGAGGAAACAATGAGCAGTTCTTC
NA	TRBV4-3	few	TRBJ2-3	CASSRGLSDTQYF	TGCGCCAGCAGCCGAGGACTGTCTGATACGCAGTATTTT
TRBD1	TRBV20-1	NA	TRBJ2-7	CSASFTGQAREQYF	TGCAGTGCTAGCTTTACCGGACAGGCTCGCGAGCAGTACTTC
TRBD2	TRBV5-1	many	TRBJ2-1	CASSAERGSSYNEQFF	TGCGCCAGCAGCGCTGAGCGGGGGAGCTCCTACAATGAGCAGTTCTTC
NA	TRBV7-2	few	TRBJ2-1	CASSLPWNEQFF	TGTGCCAGCAGTCTCCCCTGGAATGAGCAGTTCTTC
NA	TRBV6-5	few	TRBJ1-1	CASSYSGGQAFF	TGTGCCAGCAGTTACTCCGGAGGGCAAGCTTTCTTT